This T cell receptor (beta chain) was recorded in a study of beta chain features in type 1 diabetes. The table lists this clone with a few counts. Its antigen is unidentified. Trimming took 4 bases from V and 5 from J, leaving 13 bases between them. The germline gives CDR1 MDHEN, CDR2 SYDVKM. The CDR3 contains 14 residues. As every portion of the isolated RNA was reverse transcribed, the sequencing read expressed TCRB transcripts. The method was immunoSEQ multiplex PCR; TCRdb's version includes in-frame clones alone and lacks a portion of them. The repertoire includes 140,000 to 150,000 clones, roughly 48% of them detected once, and around 0.43% sits in the top ten. The study, taken as a whole, reports: There was a moderate but significant shortening of TCRB CDR3s in all four CD4+ subsets of Type 1 diabetes patients. TCRB repertoires of naive, central memory and Treg cells appeared more similar among patients than among healthy donors.

The sample taken for sequencing was Tregs from blood. This receptor was taken from a man younger than 30 in good health. This chain links TRBV28 with TRBJ2-3, with D hard to call. This CDR3 is CASSYILGVDTQYF. The DNA for the CDR3 is TGTGCCAGCAGTTATATTCTAGGTGTAGATACGCAGTATTTT.